The present entry profiles one TCR beta chain with its context. The CDR3 has 14 residues. Trimming took 3 bases from V and 5 from J; bases not matched to a gene: 3. Germline V gives CDR1 MNHNS, CDR2 SASEGT. The data stem from a study of cytomegalovirus exposure and HLA in healthy donors. The primer mix had 60 Vbeta and 13 Jbeta primers. Libraries were prepared by immunoSEQ multiplex PCR; TCRdb keeps only in-frame clonotypes and omits some of them. Among roughly 110,000 clones listed, about 78% were seen once. The rearrangement joins TRBV6-1 to TRBJ1-1, with 10 bases that match TRBD1. The clonotype originates from a woman aged 40 to 50 in good health and CMV-seropositive. The sequenced material came from PBMCs. In DNA form, the CDR3 reads TGTGCCAGCAGTGACCGGACAGGGGGAACTGAAGCTTTCTTT. It is translated as CASSDRTGGTEAFF.